The 14 T cell receptor beta chains in this list originate from one sample, sequenced in a study of post-analysis software for immune sequencing data. Whole-study results and caveats: Four or five TRBV segments, including TRBV5-6, TRBV5-1 and TRBV20-1, were more frequent in patients than controls.

Included in the TCR beta cDNA libraries were unique molecular identifiers. TCRdb recomputed calls from the PCR reads with MiXCR, one row per CDR3 protein. The sample lists hundreds of thousands of distinct CDR3 sequences, 53% occurring once. For these TCRs, the target antigens are not known. Sequences were obtained from blood. The receptors were gathered from a girl between 10 and 17 years old with multiple sclerosis.

The rearrangement joins TRBV5-1 to TRBJ2-3; 7 nucleotides match TRBD1. Trimming cost V 3 bases and J 1 base; bases outside gene matches: 8. The CDR3 runs 16 residues. Germline values: CDR1 SGHRS, CDR2 YFSETQ. CDR3 bases: TGCGCCAGCAGCTCAGGGACAGCGGCCCGCACAGATACGCAGTATTTT. Translated, it gives CASSSGTAARTDTQYF.

This clonotype was detected once. The chain carries TRBV5-6 and TRBJ1-6, with 10 bases fitting TRBD1. V shed 6 bases and J 6 bases; nucleotides not matched to a gene: 6. Germline values: CDR1 SGHDT, CDR2 YYEEEE. The CDR3 is 15 residues long. The CDR3 loop reads CASKKTGGTNSPLHF. The CDR3 DNA reads TGTGCCAGCAAAAAGACAGGGGGCACTAATTCACCCCTCCACTTT.

The V call is TRBV5-5, the J call TRBJ1-6; unclear D gene. This CDR3 has 17 amino acids. V was cut by 0 bases and J by 0 bases, with 10 bases left in between. Per the germline V gene, CDR1 is SGHKS and CDR2 is YYEKEE (reference sequence). The CDR3 region has the DNA TGTGCCAGCAGCTTGGATGCGGGGAGCTCCTATAATTCACCCCTCCACTTT. Its translation is CASSLDAGSSYNSPLHF.

This clonotype was seen only a few times. The chain recombines TRBV20-1 with TRBJ2-1; either TRBD1 or TRBD2 may supply D (7 bases each). Trimming left V 1 base short and J 1 base short, with 14 bases between. Germline V gene lookup returns CDR1 DFQATT and CDR2 SNEGSKA (reference sequence). The CDR3 is made up of 16 amino acids. The CDR3 nucleotides read TGCAGTGCTAGAGTTCAGGGGGGGATTTCCTACAATGAGCAGTTCTTC. It specifies CSARVQGGISYNEQFF.

The rearrangement uses TRBV5-1 and TRBJ2-3, with D maybe TRBD2 (5 bases). The germline V gene has CDR1 SGHRS and CDR2 YFSETQ. This CDR3 comprises 15 residues. The ends were cut back, 2 bases at V and 2 bases at J, with 12 bases in the middle. The CDR3 DNA reads TGCGCCAGCAGCTTCAGCGGCGGAGACACAGATACGCAGTATTTT. This codes for CASSFSGGDTDTQYF.

This rearrangement joins TRBV4-2 to TRBJ2-3, with 11 bases fitting TRBD2. The CDR3 covers 16 residues. The ends lost 5 bases at V and 2 bases at J; junction bases unmatched: 6. Germline CDR1 reads LGHNA; CDR2 reads YNFKEQ. CDR3 bases: TGTGCCAGCAGCAAGGGACTAGCGGAGTACACAGATACGCAGTATTTT. This codes for CASSKGLAEYTDTQYF.

This clonotype was counted a single time. The chain joins TRBV6-6 to TRBJ1-2, with 7 bases lining up with TRBD1. Trimming took 6 bases from V and 7 from J; bases not matched to a gene: 17. Germline V gives CDR1 MNHNY, CDR2 SVGAGI (reference sequence). This CDR3 is 16 amino acids long. The chain's CDR3 is CASSPPGGGQISGYTF. CDR3 sequence (DNA): TGTGCCAGCAGCCCTCCAGGGGGAGGTCAGATATCTGGCTACACCTTC.

The chain recombines TRBV29-1 with TRBJ2-3; D gene uncertain. The CDR3 is 11 residues long. V dropped 6 bases and J dropped 3 bases, with 7 bases sitting between them. From germline, CDR1 is SQVTM and CDR2 ANQGSEA. In nucleotides, the CDR3 is TGCAGCGTCTCCAAGACAGATACGCAGTATTTT. Residues: CSVSKTDTQYF.

The chain links TRBV20-1 to TRBJ2-7, with D maybe TRBD1 (6 bases). Gene TRBJ2-5 matches the end of the DNA better, so the J call may be wrong. CDR3 size: 18 residues. Germline V gene data show CDR1 as DFQATT and CDR2 as SNEGSKA (reference sequence). CDR3 coding DNA: TGCAGTGCTAGAGATTCCATCACGCCCGGACAGTTTATGGAGACCCAGTACTTC. Translation: CSARDSITPGQFMETQYF.

In this sample, this clonotype turned up once. This chain links TRBV7-3 with TRBJ2-7; D is perhaps TRBD1 or TRBD2 (6 bases each). There are 15 residues in the CDR3. The germline V gene has CDR1 SGHTA and CDR2 FQGTGA. Trimming pared 2 bases from V and 4 bases from J, leaving 15 bases between. Written as DNA, the CDR3 is TGTGCCAGCAGCTTAGGGCGGAGGGGGGTATACGAGCAGTACTTC. Its translation is CASSLGRRGVYEQYF.

This clonotype was counted between two and nine times. The V call is TRBV5-1, the J call TRBJ2-7; TRBD2 matches at 9 bases. The CDR3 runs to 19 residues. V was clipped by 0 bases and J by 0 bases; unmatched bases: 13. Germline lookup yields CDR1 SGHRS and CDR2 YFSETQ. The CDR3 loop is CASSLALQREEIHSYEQYF. In nucleotides, the CDR3 is TGCGCCAGCAGCTTGGCCCTCCAGCGGGAGGAAATACACTCCTACGAGCAGTACTTC.

This chain links TRBV28 with TRBJ1-2, with a tentative D call TRBD1 (5 bases). From germline, CDR1 is MDHEN and CDR2 SYDVKM. V was clipped by 2 bases and J by 8 bases, with 15 bases between them. CDR3 length: 14 amino acids. CDR3 region: CASSLAALGGGYTF. The CDR3, as DNA: TGTGCCAGCAGTTTAGCAGCCCTCGGGGGAGGCTACACCTTC.

This clonotype was observed once. This chain connects TRBV5-1 to TRBJ2-3; possibly TRBD1 for D (6 bases). Per the germline V gene, CDR1 is SGHRS and CDR2 is YFSETQ. CDR3 length: 16 amino acids. The germline V and J ends were trimmed by 6 bases and 0 bases, with 17 bases remaining between them. The CDR3: CASKIPGGGSTDTQYF. In DNA form, the CDR3 reads TGCGCCAGCAAAATCCCTGGGGGCGGCAGCACAGATACGCAGTATTTT.

The V call is TRBV12-3 or TRBV12-4, the J call TRBJ2-1; 13 positions match TRBD2. The CDR3 sequence is 15 residues long. Losses at the gene ends were 6 bases for V and 3 bases for J; bases not matched to a gene: 2. The CDR3 region has the DNA TGTGCCAGCAGAGGGACTAGCGGGGACTACAATGAGCAGTTCTTC. Translated: CASRGTSGDYNEQFF.